This TCR beta chain was retrieved from a study of graft-versus-host responses after intestinal transplantation. Across the study: Every one of the recipients received anti-thymocyte globulin induction and afterwards took tacrolimus and steroids for roughly three years.

The assay was immunoSEQ multiplex PCR, and TCRdb's table has in-frame clones only and misses some. The sample records about 5,700 clones, 65% to 70% being singletons. Study outcomes and limitations: There were GvH clones found in recipient marrow, and some of them appeared first in ileum or blood.

With respect to this clone: Its antigen is unknown.

The V and J ends lost 3 bases and 6 bases respectively, with 9 bases between them. The CDR3 is 13 residues long. Germline V gives CDR1 LNHDA, CDR2 SQIVND (reference sequence). The authors processed graft tissue to release intraepithelial and lamina propria lymphocytes. Material: ileum tissue, obtained roughly 310 days after intestinal transplant. This chain joins TRBV19 and TRBJ1-5; TRBD1 might be the D (5 bases). The TCR sequence derives from a human patient who received an intestinal transplant, so some T cells may come from the graft donor. DNA of the CDR3: TGTGCCAGTAGTATCGACAGACCTCAGCCCCAGCATTTT. This sequence encodes CASSIDRPQPQHF.